One sample yielded the 8 T cell receptor beta chains listed below, sequenced in a study of metastatic and nonmetastatic thyroid tumors (TCRdb year 2020). Before undergoing thyroid surgery, none of the patients had been given any kind of treatment. Library prep was done by PCR. TCRdb shows the sequencer as Illumina HiSeq 4000. TCRdb passed the public sequencing reads through fastp at Q25 and MiXCR, retaining productive beta sequences. Present in this sample are 13,000 to 15,000 clones, around 28% of which were seen just once. The ten largest clones add up to around 50% of the sample. Sequencing input: tumor tissue. The receptors here all came from a male donor with papillary thyroid cancer or a benign thyroid nodule (not recorded which). Some clones in this sample may be carry-over from other donors' samples.

To note about this clone: This CDR3 is missing its conserved last phenylalanine or tryptophan, likely due to a read error. The chain has TRBV3-1 and TRBJ2-3; weak D call: TRBD2 (5 bases). Germline V CDR1 and CDR2: LGHDT, YNNKEL (reference sequence). The ends were cut back, 4 bases at V and 5 bases at J, with 13 bases in the middle. This CDR3 region has 14 residues. The CDR3, as DNA: TGTGCCAGCAGCCGCGGGTCAAACAAAGATACGCAGTATGTT. Protein sequence: CASSRGSNKDTQYV.

In this sample, this clone turned up many times. A clone one base away is much larger, so this may be a read error. The chain joins TRBV6-4 to TRBJ2-3, with 10 bases identical to TRBD2. The CDR3 length is 14 residues. CDR1 and CDR2 from the germline V gene are MRHNA and SNTAGT. This CDR3 is CASNDSGGADTQYF. CDR3 DNA: TGTGCCAGCAATGACAGCGGGGGGGCAGATACGCAGTATTTT.

A word on this clone: One end of the junction fails to match germline, which may point to a read error. The chain links TRBV6-6 to TRBJ2-5; maybe TRBD2 (6 bases). This CDR3 spans 14 amino acids. Germline loops: CDR1 MNHNY, CDR2 SVGAGI (reference sequence). CDR3 coding DNA: TGTGCCAGCACTTACTCGGACCGGGGGGAGACCCAGTACTTC. Its protein is CASTYSDRGETQYF.

By sample fraction, this clone is medium-sized. The V gene is TRBV25-1, the J gene TRBJ1-2, with 7 bases that match TRBD1. The junction had 0 bases not matched to a gene; V was cut back by 4 bases and J by 4 bases. The CDR3 totals 12 residues. Germline CDR1 is MGHDK and CDR2 is SYGVNS. CDR3 bases: TGTGCCAGCAGTGGGACAGGCTATGGCTACACCTTC. It encodes CASSGTGYGYTF.

This clone counts as medium-sized. The genes are TRBV7-3 and TRBJ2-2, with 14 positions matching TRBD2. Germline V lookup: CDR1 SGHTA, CDR2 FQGTGA. The CDR3 contains 18 residues. The trim removed 4 bases at V and 3 bases at J, leaving 7 bases unmatched. CDR3 bases: TGTGCCAGCAGCTCTGGGACTAGCGGGAGAGGGTACACCGGGGAGCTGTTTTTT. Its translation: CASSSGTSGRGYTGELFF.

The chain recombines TRBV20-1 with TRBJ2-7, with D perhaps matching TRBD2 (6 bases). This CDR3 has 11 amino acids. Germline-derived CDR1 and CDR2 are DFQATT and SNEGSKA (reference sequence). Trimming left V 5 bases short and J 3 bases short, with 8 bases between. The CDR3 DNA sequence: TGCAGTGCTGGGGACTTCTACGAGCAGTACTTC. It codes for CSAGDFYEQYF.

The genes are TRBV18 and TRBJ1-2, with 7 bases matching TRBD1. CDR3 length equals 15 residues. With V trimmed by 1 base and J by 6 bases, 8 bases remained unmatched. The germline V gene has CDR1 KGHSH and CDR2 LQKENI. The CDR3 DNA reads as TGTGCCAGCTCACCACAAGAGGGGGCGAGGAATGGCTACACCTTC. It encodes CASSPQEGARNGYTF.

This clone was counted many times. This chain joins TRBV6-1 and TRBJ1-5; 9 bases are shared with TRBD1. The V segment lost 7 bases and the J segment 6 bases; nucleotides outside the gene matches: 10. CDR3 size: 15 residues. From germline, CDR1 is MNHNS and CDR2 SASEGT. The CDR3 protein is CASKKGDREGQPQHF. The CDR3 bases are TGTGCCAGCAAAAAAGGGGACAGGGAGGGTCAGCCCCAGCATTTT.